Each of the 20 T cell receptor beta chains below was sequenced from the same sample in a study of T cell changes during pregnancy in multiple sclerosis. Data came from immunoSEQ multiplex PCR; TCRdb stores just in-frame clones and leaves some out. In the table there are 60,000 or so clones, roughly nine tenths of which are singletons. The starting material was peripheral blood, obtained before pregnancy. Receptors originate from a female donor with multiple sclerosis, enrolled in a pregnancy study.

CDR3: CASEDRGEPNYGYTF. The CDR3 DNA reads TGTGCCAGCGAAGACAGGGGGGAACCTAACTATGGCTACACCTTC. V gene TRBV18 combines with J gene TRBJ1-2, with TRBD1 identical over 9 bases. Trimming removed 8 bases from V and 0 bases from J; junction bases left unmatched: 7. From germline, CDR1 is KGHSH and CDR2 LQKENI. This CDR3 has 15 amino acids.

The sample holds one count of this clone. The genes are TRBV5-1 and TRBJ1-3; a weak D match, TRBD1 (6 bases). The CDR3 is 15 residues long. V dropped 4 bases and J dropped 0 bases, with 11 bases sitting between them. Germline lookup yields CDR1 SGHRS and CDR2 YFSETQ. The chain's CDR3 is CASSVDSLSGNTIYF. The CDR3 DNA sequence: TGCGCCAGCAGCGTGGACAGCCTCTCTGGAAACACCATATATTTT.

The chain recombines TRBV18 with TRBJ1-1; 7 bases are shared with TRBD1. This CDR3 is built from 14 residues. The V and J ends lost 6 bases and 4 bases, in that order; junction bases with no gene match: 8. Germline lookup yields CDR1 KGHSH and CDR2 LQKENI. CDR3: CASSPRGIGTEAFF. The DNA for the CDR3 is TGTGCCAGCTCCCCCAGGGGGATTGGCACTGAAGCTTTCTTT.

V and J are TRBV29-1 and TRBJ2-2; D gene ambiguous. The germline V gene has CDR1 SQVTM and CDR2 ANQGSEA. V lost 6 bases and J 6 bases, leaving 8 bases between the germline ends. The CDR3 loop spans 11 amino acids. CDR3 region: CSVRLPGELFF. In nucleotides, the CDR3 is TGCAGCGTCAGACTGCCCGGGGAGCTGTTTTTT.

This sequence joins TRBV7-3 and TRBJ1-1; the D is unclear. The CDR3 is 15 residues long. Germline values: CDR1 SGHTA, CDR2 FQGTGA. The V gene lost 2 bases and the J gene lost 2 bases, with 12 bases spanning the gap. For the CDR3, the DNA is TGTGCCAGCAGCTTAGTGAGGGCCTCTAACACTGAAGCTTTCTTT. This translates into CASSLVRASNTEAFF.

This chain joins TRBV5-6 and TRBJ1-1; TRBD1 matches 9 bases. This CDR3 contains 18 residues. V was clipped by 4 bases and J by 4 bases; unmatched bases: 17. CDR1 is SGHDT, CDR2 YYEEEE, per germline. CDR3 sequence reads: CASSQGARPGTGSTEAFF. DNA of the CDR3: TGTGCCAGCAGCCAGGGCGCCCGTCCCGGGACAGGGAGCACTGAAGCTTTCTTT.

This clone was observed a handful of times. The chain is built from TRBV7-2 and TRBJ2-1; 8 positions match TRBD2. The CDR3 contains 19 residues. The J segment lost 8 bases and the V segment lost 4 bases, leaving 22 bases of the junction unmatched. The germline gives CDR1 SGHTA, CDR2 FQGNSA. In nucleotides, the CDR3 is TGTGCCAGCAGCTCTACAGCTGGCACTAGCGGTGGCGGGGGCTATGAGCAGTTCTTC. Amino acid sequence: CASSSTAGTSGGGGYEQFF.

This clone has just a few counts. The gene calls are TRBV4-3 and TRBJ1-2, with TRBD1 identical over 9 bases. This CDR3 has 16 amino acids. Trimming at V came to 2 bases and at J to 7 bases, leaving 11 bases not matched to a gene. Per germline, CDR1 LGHNA and CDR2 YSLEER. In nucleotides, the CDR3 is TGCGCCAGCAGCCAAAACGCCGGGACAGGGCTATCTGGCTACACCTTC. This gives the protein CASSQNAGTGLSGYTF.

The CDR3 DNA follows: TGTGCCAGCAGCAAAAGAGCGGGGGGGCTCTTGAACGAGCAGTACTTC. Translated: CASSKRAGGLLNEQYF. V is TRBV7-3 and J is TRBJ2-7; 10 nucleotides match TRBD2. The length of the CDR3 is 16 residues. Per germline, CDR1 SGHTA and CDR2 FQGTGA. V was clipped by 5 bases and J by 5 bases; unmatched bases: 12.

This clone was recorded a few times. V gene TRBV7-2 combines with J gene TRBJ2-7; D is uncertain. Trimming shortened V by 5 bases and J by 6 bases, and 11 bases separated the two germline ends. There are 12 residues in the CDR3. Germline V gene sequence: CDR1 SGHTA, CDR2 FQGNSA. The CDR3 DNA sequence: TGTGCCAGCAGCCAGACACGTTCCGAGCAGTACTTC. Protein: CASSQTRSEQYF. Using reference TRBV7-2 and TRBJ2-7 for the parts outside the CDR3, the full variable domain is GAGVSQSPSNKVTEKGKDVELRCDPISGHTALYWYRQSLGQGLEFLIYFQGNSAPDKSGLPSDRFSAERTGGSVSTLTIQRTQQEDSAVYLCASSQTRSEQYFGPGTRLTVT.

V is TRBV19 and J is TRBJ1-2; weak D call: TRBD1 (5 bases). Per germline, CDR1 LNHDA and CDR2 SQIVND (reference sequence). The CDR3 spans 15 residues. Trimming took off 3 bases at V and 1 base at J, with 12 bases between the two ends. CDR3 DNA sequence: TGTGCCAGTAGTATCGGGCAGGGCGGTAACTATGGCTACACCTTC. This sequence encodes CASSIGQGGNYGYTF.

The chain employs TRBV15 and TRBJ1-5; D ambiguous. CDR1 and CDR2 (germline): LNHNV, YYDKDF (reference sequence). This CDR3 comprises 16 residues. V was pared by 0 bases and J by 1 base, with 10 bases between. CDR3 residues: CATSRDWRVSNQPQHF. The CDR3 bases are TGTGCCACCAGCAGAGATTGGAGGGTCAGCAATCAGCCCCAGCATTTT.

This clone has just one count. The chain links TRBV9 to TRBJ2-1; 10 bases align to TRBD2. CDR1 and CDR2 (germline): SGDLS, YYNGEE. Trimming cost V 2 bases and J 4 bases; bases outside gene matches: 3. This CDR3 contains 15 residues. CDR3 region: CASSVLAGEYNEQFF. CDR3 nucleotides: TGTGCCAGCAGCGTCCTAGCGGGGGAGTACAATGAGCAGTTCTTC.

The V and J genes are TRBV7-9 and TRBJ1-6, with 7 bases lining up with TRBD1. Germline CDR1 and CDR2: SEHNR and FQNEAQ (reference sequence). The CDR3 spans 16 residues. V shed 7 bases and J 7 bases; nucleotides not matched to a gene: 13. The CDR3 reads CASTTGDGIGNSPLHF. In DNA form, the CDR3 reads TGTGCCAGCACTACAGGGGATGGGATCGGCAATTCACCCCTCCACTTT.

This chain joins TRBV7-2 and TRBJ1-1; D is ambiguous. The V end was cut by 1 base, the J end by 1 base, with 7 bases between. This CDR3 spans 14 amino acids. Germline-derived CDR1 and CDR2 are SGHTA and FQGNSA. In DNA form, the CDR3 reads TGTGCCAGCAGCTTAGGTCAGAAGAACACTGAAGCTTTCTTT. Protein product: CASSLGQKNTEAFF. The entire variable domain, with the rest obtained from reference TRBV7-2 and TRBJ1-1, is as follows: GAGVSQSPSNKVTEKGKDVELRCDPISGHTALYWYRQSLGQGLEFLIYFQGNSAPDKSGLPSDRFSAERTGGSVSTLTIQRTQQEDSAVYLCASSLGQKNTEAFFGQGTRLTVV.

The chain couples TRBV6-5 to TRBJ2-7; 9 positions match TRBD2. From germline, CDR1 is MNHEY and CDR2 SVGAGI. This CDR3 has 14 amino acids. Unmatched junction bases numbered 10, after V lost 6 bases and J lost 7 bases. As DNA, the CDR3 is TGTGCCAGCAGGCTAGCGGGGACTCTCCTGGAGCAGTACTTC. Translating it yields CASRLAGTLLEQYF.

The chain links TRBV7-3 to TRBJ2-1; 10 bases map to TRBD2. V dropped 0 bases and J dropped 8; count of bases not matched to a gene: 7. The CDR3 sequence is 16 residues long. From germline, CDR1 is SGHTA and CDR2 FQGTGA. The CDR3 DNA reads as TGTGCCAGCAGCTTAACCCCCAGCGGGGGGGCCCATGAGCAGTTCTTC. Protein sequence: CASSLTPSGGAHEQFF.

V and J are TRBV7-2 and TRBJ2-7, with 8 positions matching TRBD1. Looked up from germline, CDR1 is SGHTA and CDR2 is FQGNSA. This CDR3 is built from 16 residues. V lost 1 base, J lost 2 bases, and 7 bases stayed unmatched. The DNA for the CDR3 is TGTGCCAGCAGCTTAGAAGGCGGGACAGGAGCCTACGAGCAGTACTTC. Its protein product is CASSLEGGTGAYEQYF.

This chain links TRBV19 with TRBJ1-5; D call uncertain. CDR1 and CDR2 (germline): LNHDA, SQIVND (reference sequence). V gave up 3 bases and J gave up 0 bases, with 12 bases separating them. The CDR3 loop spans 16 amino acids. The CDR3 loop reads CASSMAEIISNQPQHF. DNA of the CDR3: TGTGCCAGTAGTATGGCAGAAATTATTAGCAATCAGCCCCAGCATTTT. Based on the CDR3 plus reference TRBV19 and TRBJ1-5, the full variable domain is DGGITQSPKYLFRKEGQNVTLSCEQNLNHDAMYWYRQDPGQGLRLIYYSQIVNDFQKGDIAEGYSVSREKKESFPLTVTSAQKNPTAFYLCASSMAEIISNQPQHFGDGTRLSIL.

The genes are TRBV25-1 and TRBJ2-7, with D possibly matching TRBD2 (6 bases). Trimming removed 2 bases from V and 2 bases from J, with 13 bases in between. CDR3 size: 15 residues. Germline V gene sequence: CDR1 MGHDK, CDR2 SYGVNS. CDR3 region: CASSEGIAAPYEQYF. As DNA, the CDR3 is TGTGCCAGCAGTGAAGGGATAGCGGCCCCCTACGAGCAGTACTTC.